The present TCR beta chain was sequenced within a study of Ad26.COV2.S vaccination and SARS-CoV-2 variants. Study summary: Intramuscular Ad26.COV2.S at 5x10^10 or 1x10^11 viral particles.

In germline, CDR1 is LGHDT, CDR2 YNNKEL (reference sequence). Trimming stripped 0 bases from V and 3 bases from J, with 12 bases between. The CDR3 runs to 16 residues. Treatment meaning: some 20 received Ad26.COV2.S at low or high dose, single or two shots; about 5 received placebo; per-sample allocation not given. All samples were drawn on day 63, counting from the first vaccine or placebo injection. Method: immunoSEQ multiplex PCR; TCRdb's copy keeps in-frame clones and lacks some. The data contain 350,000 to 500,000 clones, 90% of them seen just once; the ten biggest clones take up around 4.5%. The receptor's source is a person aged 18-60 years who received the Ad26.COV2.S COVID-19 vaccine or a placebo. The sequencing here drew on peripheral blood, taken in a trial of Ad26.COV2.S vaccine versus placebo. This sequence joins TRBV3-1 (or the pseudogene TRBV3-2) and TRBJ1-5; D might be TRBD1 (5 bases). The CDR3 protein is CASSQDGHLNNQPQHF. In DNA, the CDR3 is TGTGCCAGCAGCCAAGACGGACATCTTAACAATCAGCCCCAGCATTTT.